Below are 9 T cell receptor beta chains sequenced from a single sample in a study of shared clonotypes between healthy human individuals (dated by TCRdb to about 2020). Library preparation was by the immunoSEQ multiplex PCR assay. TCRdb limited this immuneACCESS table to in-frame rearrangements with V and J called. A share of clones is missing; checked studies link under half to unresolved V genes, and the rest is unexplained. This sample gives 190,000 or so clones in total; 65% to 80% of them show up just once. The ten biggest clones cover 10% of the sample. What was sequenced was memory CD4+ T cells sorted from blood. The intended sense of this specimen's cell subset or site label: CD45RA-negative fraction. The receptors stem from a man aged 25-40 years in good health.

This clone was picked up many times. The V call is TRBV5-1, the J call TRBJ2-1; 9 nucleotides agree with TRBD2. CDR3 size: 15 residues. CDR1 and CDR2 from the germline V gene are SGHRS and YFSETQ. With V trimmed by 0 bases and J by 8 bases, 6 bases remained unmatched. The CDR3 sequence: CASSLDGTSFYEQFF. Here the CDR3 DNA reads TGCGCCAGCAGCTTGGACGGGACTAGCTTCTATGAGCAGTTCTTC.

This clone showed up many times. The V call is TRBV15, the J call TRBJ1-4; no clear D gene. Trimming left V 7 bases short and J 5 bases short, with 11 bases between. The CDR3 is made up of 13 amino acids. The germline V gene encodes CDR1 LNHNV and CDR2 YYDKDF (reference sequence). The CDR3 DNA reads as TGTGCCACCAAGGTCAGAGTAAATGAAAAACTGTTTTTT. Residues: CATKVRVNEKLFF.

The chain is built from TRBV7-3 and TRBJ1-1, with 9 bases identical to TRBD1. Germline trimming cut 1 base from V and 1 base from J; bases unmatched to any gene: 1. CDR1 and CDR2 from the germline V gene are SGHTA and FQGTGA. The CDR3 runs to 15 residues. CDR3 sequence (DNA): TGTGCCAGCAGCTTAATGGGACAGGGGAACACTGAAGCTTTCTTT. Translation gives CASSLMGQGNTEAFF. Based on the CDR3 plus reference TRBV7-3 and TRBJ1-1, the full variable domain is GAGVSQTPSNKVTEKGKYVELRCDPISGHTALYWYRQSLGQGPEFLIYFQGTGAADDSGLPNDRFFAVRPEGSVSTLKIQRTERGDSAVYLCASSLMGQGNTEAFFGQGTRLTVV.

This sequence joins TRBV11-2 and TRBJ1-2; TRBD1 matches 8 bases. CDR3 size: 15 residues. Germline V gene sequence: CDR1 SGHAT, CDR2 FQNNGV. The junction had 11 bases not matched to a gene; V was cut back by 5 bases and J by 6 bases. This CDR3 reads CASSPTRQGRNGYTF. CDR3 bases: TGTGCCAGCAGCCCGACCAGACAGGGGAGGAATGGCTACACCTTC.

V usage is TRBV27 and J usage is TRBJ1-1; TRBD1 agrees at 7 bases. From germline, CDR1 is MNHEY and CDR2 SMNVEV (reference sequence). This CDR3 is built from 15 residues. The J segment lost 3 bases and the V segment lost 5 bases, leaving 9 bases of the junction unmatched. The CDR3 DNA sequence: TGTGCCAGCAGTGATCGCAGGGGGTGGGACACTGAAGCTTTCTTT. It encodes CASSDRRGWDTEAFF.

The chain employs TRBV5-6 and TRBJ1-1; D call uncertain. This CDR3 is built from 13 residues. V was cut by 1 base and J by 7 bases, with 11 bases left in between. CDR1 SGHDT and CDR2 YYEEEE come from the germline V gene. The CDR3 DNA is TGTGCCAGCAGCTTGAAGACCCCCAATGAAGCTTTCTTT. It translates to CASSLKTPNEAFF.

The rearrangement links TRBV6-1 to TRBJ2-2; the match to TRBD1 covers 8 bases. Trimming took 5 bases from V and 6 from J; bases not matched to a gene: 8. The CDR3 is made up of 15 amino acids. Germline assignment: CDR1 MNHNS and CDR2 SASEGT. The CDR3 DNA is TGTGCCAGCAGTCTGGACAGGGTACGGTCCGGGGAGCTGTTTTTT. It is translated as CASSLDRVRSGELFF.

The V call is TRBV14, the J call TRBJ2-5; D is unresolved. Germline-derived CDR1 and CDR2 are SGHDN and FVKESK. The CDR3 spans 13 residues. V lost 6 bases, J lost 2 bases, and 10 bases lay in between. The DNA for the CDR3 is TGTGCCAGCAGTCCAGGATCTCAAGAGACCCAGTACTTC. It encodes CASSPGSQETQYF.

The CDR3, as DNA: TGTGCCAGCAGTGCAATGGGAGCAGGGGGCAATCAGCCCCAGCATTTT. It specifies CASSAMGAGGNQPQHF. V is TRBV6-1 and J is TRBJ1-5; D is perhaps TRBD1 (6 bases). V dropped 4 bases and J dropped 2 bases, with 15 bases sitting between them. Germline lookup yields CDR1 MNHNS and CDR2 SASEGT. The CDR3 is 16 amino acids.